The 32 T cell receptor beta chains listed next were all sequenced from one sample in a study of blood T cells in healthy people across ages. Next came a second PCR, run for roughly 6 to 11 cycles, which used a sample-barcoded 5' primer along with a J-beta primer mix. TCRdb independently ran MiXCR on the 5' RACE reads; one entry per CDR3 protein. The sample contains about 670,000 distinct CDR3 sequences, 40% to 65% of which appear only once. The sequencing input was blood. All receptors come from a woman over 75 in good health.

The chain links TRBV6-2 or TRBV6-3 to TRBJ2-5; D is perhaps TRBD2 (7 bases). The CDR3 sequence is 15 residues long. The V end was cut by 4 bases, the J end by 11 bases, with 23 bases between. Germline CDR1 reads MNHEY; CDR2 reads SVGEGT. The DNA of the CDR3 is TGTGCCAGCAGTTCAGGAGGGGGGGGCTTTAATGAGCAGTACTTC. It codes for CASSSGGGGFNEQYF.

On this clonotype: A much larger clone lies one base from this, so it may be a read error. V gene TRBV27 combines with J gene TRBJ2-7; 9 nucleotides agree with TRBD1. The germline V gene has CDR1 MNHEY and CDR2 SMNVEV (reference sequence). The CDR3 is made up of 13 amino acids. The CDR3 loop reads CTSRRQGGFEQYF. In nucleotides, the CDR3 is TGTACCAGCAGAAGACAGGGGGGCTTCGAGCAGTACTTC.

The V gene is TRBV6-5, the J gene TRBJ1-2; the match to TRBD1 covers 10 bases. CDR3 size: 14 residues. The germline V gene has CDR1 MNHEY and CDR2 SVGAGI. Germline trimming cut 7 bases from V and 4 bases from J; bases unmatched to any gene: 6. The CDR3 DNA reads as TGTGCCAGCACCTCCGGGACAGGGGCCTATGGCTACACCTTC. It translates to CASTSGTGAYGYTF.

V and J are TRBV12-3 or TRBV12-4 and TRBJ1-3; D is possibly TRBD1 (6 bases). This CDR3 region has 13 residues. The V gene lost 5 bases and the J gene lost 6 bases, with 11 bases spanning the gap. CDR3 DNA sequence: TGTGCCAGCAGTGGGGACATGGAAAACACCATATATTTT. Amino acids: CASSGDMENTIYF.

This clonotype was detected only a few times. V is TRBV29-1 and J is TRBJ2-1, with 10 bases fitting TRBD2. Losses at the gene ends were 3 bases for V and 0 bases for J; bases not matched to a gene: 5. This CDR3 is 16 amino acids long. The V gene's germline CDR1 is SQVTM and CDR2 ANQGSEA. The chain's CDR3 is CSVEFGLADSYNEQFF. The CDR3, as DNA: TGCAGCGTTGAGTTCGGACTAGCGGACTCCTACAATGAGCAGTTCTTC.

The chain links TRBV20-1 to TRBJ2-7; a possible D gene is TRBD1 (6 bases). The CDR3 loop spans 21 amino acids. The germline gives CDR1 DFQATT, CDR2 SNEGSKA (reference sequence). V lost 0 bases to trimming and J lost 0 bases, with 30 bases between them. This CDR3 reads CSARDPGEVSSLYHSSYEQYF. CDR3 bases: TGCAGTGCTAGAGATCCAGGGGAAGTATCCTCGCTATACCATTCCTCCTACGAGCAGTACTTC.

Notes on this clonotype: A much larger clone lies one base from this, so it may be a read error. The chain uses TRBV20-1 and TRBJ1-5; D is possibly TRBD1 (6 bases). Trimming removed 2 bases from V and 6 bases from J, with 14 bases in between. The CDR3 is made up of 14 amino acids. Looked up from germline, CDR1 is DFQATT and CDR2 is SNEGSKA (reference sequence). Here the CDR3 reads CSARSASGVQPQHF. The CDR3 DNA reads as TGCAGTGCTAGATCGGCTTCAGGGGTTCAGCCCCAGCATTTT.

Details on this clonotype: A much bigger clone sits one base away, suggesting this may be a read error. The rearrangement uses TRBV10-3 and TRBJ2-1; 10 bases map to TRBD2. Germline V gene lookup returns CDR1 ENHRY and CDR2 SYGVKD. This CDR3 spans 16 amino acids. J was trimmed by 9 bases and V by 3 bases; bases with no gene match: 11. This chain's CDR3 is CAISETGTSARSEQFF. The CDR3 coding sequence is TGTGCCATCAGTGAAACCGGGACTAGCGCTCGAAGTGAGCAGTTCTTC.

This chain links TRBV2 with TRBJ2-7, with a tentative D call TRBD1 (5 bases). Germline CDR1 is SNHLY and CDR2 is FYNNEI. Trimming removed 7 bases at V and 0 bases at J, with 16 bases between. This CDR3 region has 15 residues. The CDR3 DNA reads TGTGCCAGCATCACCAGACAGAGTCCCTCCTACGAGCAGTACTTC. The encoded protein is CASITRQSPSYEQYF.

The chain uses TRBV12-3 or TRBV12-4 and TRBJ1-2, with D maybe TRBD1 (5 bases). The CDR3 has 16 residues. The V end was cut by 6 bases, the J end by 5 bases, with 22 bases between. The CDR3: CASSMAQGRAGYGYTF. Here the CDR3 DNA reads TGTGCCAGCAGCATGGCCCAGGGCAGGGCTGGGTATGGCTACACCTTC.

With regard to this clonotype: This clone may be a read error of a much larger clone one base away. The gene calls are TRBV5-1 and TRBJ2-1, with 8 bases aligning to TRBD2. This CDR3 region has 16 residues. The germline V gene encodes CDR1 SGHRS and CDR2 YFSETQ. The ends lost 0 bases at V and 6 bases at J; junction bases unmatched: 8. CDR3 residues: CASSLGTSNPCNEQFF. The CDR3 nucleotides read TGCGCCAGCAGCTTGGGGACTAGCAACCCCTGCAATGAGCAGTTCTTC.

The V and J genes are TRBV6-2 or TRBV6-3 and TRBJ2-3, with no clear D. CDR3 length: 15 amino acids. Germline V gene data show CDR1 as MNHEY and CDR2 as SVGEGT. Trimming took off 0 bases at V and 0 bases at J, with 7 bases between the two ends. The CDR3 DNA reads TGTGCCAGCAGTTACTCTGACTGGAGCACAGATACGCAGTATTTT. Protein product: CASSYSDWSTDTQYF.

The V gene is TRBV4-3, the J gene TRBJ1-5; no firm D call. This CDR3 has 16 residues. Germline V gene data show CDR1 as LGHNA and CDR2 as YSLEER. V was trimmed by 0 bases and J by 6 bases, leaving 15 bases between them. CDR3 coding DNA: TGCGCCAGCAGCCAAGATCCAGGCGGAGTTGGTCAGCCCCAGCATTTT. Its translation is CASSQDPGGVGQPQHF.

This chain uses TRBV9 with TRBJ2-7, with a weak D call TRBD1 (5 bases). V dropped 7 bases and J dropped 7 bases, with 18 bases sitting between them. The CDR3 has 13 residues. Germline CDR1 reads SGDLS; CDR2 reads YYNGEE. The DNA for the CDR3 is TGTGCCAGCGGCGGAGCCCAGGGTAGTGAGCAGTACTTC. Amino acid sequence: CASGGAQGSEQYF.

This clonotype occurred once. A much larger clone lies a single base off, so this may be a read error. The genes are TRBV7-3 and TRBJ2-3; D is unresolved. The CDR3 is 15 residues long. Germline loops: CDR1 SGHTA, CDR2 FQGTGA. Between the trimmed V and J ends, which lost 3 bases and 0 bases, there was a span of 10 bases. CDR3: CASSLGTFSTDTQYF. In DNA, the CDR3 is TGTGCCAGCAGCTTGGGTACATTCAGCACAGATACGCAGTATTTT.

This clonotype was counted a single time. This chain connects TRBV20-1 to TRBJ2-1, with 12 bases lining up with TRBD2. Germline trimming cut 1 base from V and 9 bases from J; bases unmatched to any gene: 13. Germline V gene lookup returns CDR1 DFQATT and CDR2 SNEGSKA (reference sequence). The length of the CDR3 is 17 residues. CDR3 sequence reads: CSARAGRLAGASPEQFF. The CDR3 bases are TGCAGTGCTAGAGCCGGCCGACTAGCGGGAGCTTCCCCTGAGCAGTTCTTC.

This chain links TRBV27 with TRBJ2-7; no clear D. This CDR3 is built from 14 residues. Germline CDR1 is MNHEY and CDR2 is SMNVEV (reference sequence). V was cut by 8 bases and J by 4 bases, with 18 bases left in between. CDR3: CASSVGTQEYEQYF. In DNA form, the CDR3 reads TGTGCCAGCTCCGTTGGCACGCAAGAGTACGAGCAGTACTTC.

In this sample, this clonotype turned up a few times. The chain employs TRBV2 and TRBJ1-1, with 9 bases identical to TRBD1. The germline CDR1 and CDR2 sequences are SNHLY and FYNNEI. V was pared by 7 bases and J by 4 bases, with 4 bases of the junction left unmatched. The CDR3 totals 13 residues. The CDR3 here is CASNRQGGTEAFF. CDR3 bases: TGTGCCAGCAATCGACAGGGGGGCACTGAAGCTTTCTTT.

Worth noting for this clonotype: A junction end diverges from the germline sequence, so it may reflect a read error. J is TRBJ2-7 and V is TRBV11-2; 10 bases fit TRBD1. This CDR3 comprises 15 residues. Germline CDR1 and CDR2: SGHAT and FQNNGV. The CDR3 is CTSSSPGQGFHEQYF. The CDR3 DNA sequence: TGTACCAGCAGCTCCCCGGGACAGGGGTTCCACGAGCAGTACTTC.

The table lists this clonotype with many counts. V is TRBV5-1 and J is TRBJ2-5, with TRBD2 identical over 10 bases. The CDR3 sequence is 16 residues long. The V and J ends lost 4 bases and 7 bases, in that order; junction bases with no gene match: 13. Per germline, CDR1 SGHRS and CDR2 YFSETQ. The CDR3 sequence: CASSAFAAGGPVTQYF. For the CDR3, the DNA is TGCGCCAGCAGCGCCTTCGCAGCGGGAGGGCCCGTGACCCAGTACTTC.

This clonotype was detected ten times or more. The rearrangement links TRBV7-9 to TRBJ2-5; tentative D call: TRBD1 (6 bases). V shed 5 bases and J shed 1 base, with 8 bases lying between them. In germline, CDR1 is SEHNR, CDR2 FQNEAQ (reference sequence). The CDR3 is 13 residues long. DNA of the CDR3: TGTGCCAGCAGCCGAGGGGGCCAAGAGACCCAGTACTTC. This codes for CASSRGGQETQYF.

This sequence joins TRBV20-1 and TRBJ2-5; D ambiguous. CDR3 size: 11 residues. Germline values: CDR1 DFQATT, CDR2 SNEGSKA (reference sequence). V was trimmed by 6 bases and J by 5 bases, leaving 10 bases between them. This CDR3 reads CSARTQETQYF. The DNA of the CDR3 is TGCAGTGCCAGGACCCAGGAGACCCAGTACTTC.

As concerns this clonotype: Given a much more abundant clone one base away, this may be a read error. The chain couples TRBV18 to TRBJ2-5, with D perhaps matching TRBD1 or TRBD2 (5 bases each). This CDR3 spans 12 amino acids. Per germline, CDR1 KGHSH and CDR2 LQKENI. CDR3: CAGSPRGNEQYF. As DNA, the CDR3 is TGTGCCGGCTCACCACGGGGCAATGAGCAGTACTTC.

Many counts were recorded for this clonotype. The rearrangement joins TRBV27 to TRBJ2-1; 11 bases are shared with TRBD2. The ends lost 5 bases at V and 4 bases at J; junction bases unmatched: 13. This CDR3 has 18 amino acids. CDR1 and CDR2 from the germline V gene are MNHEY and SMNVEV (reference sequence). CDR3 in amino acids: CASSLFSGRALGYNEQFF. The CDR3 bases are TGTGCCAGCAGTCTATTTAGCGGGAGGGCCCTCGGGTACAATGAGCAGTTCTTC.

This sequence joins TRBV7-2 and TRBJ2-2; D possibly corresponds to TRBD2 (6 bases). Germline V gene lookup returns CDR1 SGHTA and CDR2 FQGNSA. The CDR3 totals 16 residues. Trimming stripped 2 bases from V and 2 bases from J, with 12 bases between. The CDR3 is CASSLYLAENTGELFF. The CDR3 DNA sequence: TGTGCCAGCAGCTTATATTTAGCGGAAAACACCGGGGAGCTGTTTTTT. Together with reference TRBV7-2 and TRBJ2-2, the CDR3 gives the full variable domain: GAGVSQSPSNKVTEKGKDVELRCDPISGHTALYWYRQSLGQGLEFLIYFQGNSAPDKSGLPSDRFSAERTGGSVSTLTIQRTQQEDSAVYLCASSLYLAENTGELFFGEGSRLTVL.

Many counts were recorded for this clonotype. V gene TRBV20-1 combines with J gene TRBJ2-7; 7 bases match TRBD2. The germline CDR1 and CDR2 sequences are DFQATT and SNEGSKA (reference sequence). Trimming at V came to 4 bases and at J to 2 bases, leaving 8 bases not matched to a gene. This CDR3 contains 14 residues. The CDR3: CSAIRASGAYEQYF. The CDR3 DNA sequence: TGCAGTGCTATCCGGGCTAGCGGTGCCTACGAGCAGTACTTC.

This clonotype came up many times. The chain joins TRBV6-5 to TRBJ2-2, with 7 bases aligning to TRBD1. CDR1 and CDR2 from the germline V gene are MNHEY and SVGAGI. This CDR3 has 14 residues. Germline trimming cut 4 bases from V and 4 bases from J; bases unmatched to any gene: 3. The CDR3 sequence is CASSFDRVTGELFF. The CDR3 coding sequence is TGTGCCAGCAGTTTTGACAGGGTCACCGGGGAGCTGTTTTTT.

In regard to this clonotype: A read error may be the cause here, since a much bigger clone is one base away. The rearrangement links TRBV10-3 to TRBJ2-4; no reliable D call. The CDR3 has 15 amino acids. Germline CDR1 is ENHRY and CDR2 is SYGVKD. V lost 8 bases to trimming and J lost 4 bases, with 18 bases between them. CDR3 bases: TGTGCCATCGGCCCCGATGGAACGGGTAAAAACATTCAGTACTTC. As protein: CAIGPDGTGKNIQYF.

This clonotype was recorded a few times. CDR3 bases: TGTGCCAGCACCAGCGCAGGCTCCTACGAGCAGTACTTC. Residues: CASTSAGSYEQYF. The J gene is TRBJ2-7, the V gene TRBV6-2 or TRBV6-3, with D unclear. The CDR3 length is 13 residues. V lost 7 bases, J lost 0 bases, and 10 bases lay in between. Germline V CDR1 and CDR2: MNHEY, SVGEGT.

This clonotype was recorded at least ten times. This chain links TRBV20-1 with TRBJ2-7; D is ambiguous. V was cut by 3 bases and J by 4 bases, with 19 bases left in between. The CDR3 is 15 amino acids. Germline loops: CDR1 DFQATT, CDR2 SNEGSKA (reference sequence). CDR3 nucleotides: TGCAGTGCTAGTACAATCGTGAATTTAGGGTACGAGCAGTACTTC. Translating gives CSASTIVNLGYEQYF.

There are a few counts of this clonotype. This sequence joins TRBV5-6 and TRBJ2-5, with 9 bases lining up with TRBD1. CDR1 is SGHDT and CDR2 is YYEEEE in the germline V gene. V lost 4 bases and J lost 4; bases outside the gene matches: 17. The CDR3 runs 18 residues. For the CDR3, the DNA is TGTGCCAGCAGCGAGTCCCTTGGCGGGACAGGGCGAGGAGAGACCCAGTACTTC. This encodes CASSESLGGTGRGETQYF.

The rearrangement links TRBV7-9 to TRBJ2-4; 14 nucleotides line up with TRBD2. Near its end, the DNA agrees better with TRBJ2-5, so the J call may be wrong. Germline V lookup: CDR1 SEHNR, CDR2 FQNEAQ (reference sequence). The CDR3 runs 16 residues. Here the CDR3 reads CASRAPGLAGVKTQYF. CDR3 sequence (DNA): TGTGCCAGCCGAGCGCCGGGACTAGCGGGAGTAAAGACCCAGTACTTC.